This TCR beta chain was retrieved from a study of blood T cell repertoires in COVID-19. Study background: Sites in the United States, Italy and Spain provided acute and convalescent COVID-19 samples. T cells, B-cell-depleted T cells, or PBMCs provided the cDNA or gDNA that served as material.

The count of this clone is one. Trimming pared 0 bases from V and 7 bases from J, leaving 7 bases between. Germline V gene lookup returns CDR1 LGHNA and CDR2 YNFKEQ. This CDR3 has 14 residues. TCRdb's table, derived via immunoSEQ multiplex PCR, lists solely in-frame clones and lacks some. The data contain some 200,000 clones, under 90% of them seen just once; the ten biggest clones take up 15% to 20%. J is TRBJ1-6 and V is TRBV4-2; D unresolved. Sequencing was performed on peripheral blood. The clonotype was recovered from an elderly woman with active or convalescent COVID-19. This CDR3 is CASSQDSRNSPLHF. The DNA of the CDR3 is TGTGCCAGCAGCCAAGATAGTCGGAATTCACCCCTCCACTTT.